Listed below are T cell receptor beta chains from one sample, sequenced in a study of CXCR3-negative and CXCR3-positive naive CD8 T cells. After re-calling the 5' RACE reads, TCRdb lists one entry per CDR3 protein, DNA absent. The table counts around 50,000 distinct CDR3 sequences; about 20% lies in the top ten. Specimen: memory CD8+ T cells from blood. These receptor sequences come from a human donor in good health. Some clones in this sample may be carry-over from other donors' samples. Each CDR3 is given with its conserved first and last residue. Clone size is given for some rows only: seen once, a few or many times, or a class if the clone is expanded.

V gene: TRBV7-9; J gene: TRBJ2-5; clone size: -; CDR3 protein: CASSSTGYAQYF
V gene: TRBV28; J gene: TRBJ2-1; clone size: -; CDR3 protein: CAVALPGNPNEQFF
V gene: TRBV20-1; J gene: TRBJ1-1; clone size: -; CDR3 protein: CSANMGTGSEAFF
V gene: TRBV7-9; J gene: TRBJ2-7; clone size: -; CDR3 protein: CASRGSYNEQYF
V gene: TRBV29-1; J gene: TRBJ2-7; clone size: -; CDR3 protein: CSARTGNSYEQYF
V gene: TRBV28; J gene: TRBJ1-1; clone size: -; CDR3 protein: CASSLVGGWDTEAFF
V gene: TRBV29-1; J gene: TRBJ1-2; clone size: -; CDR3 protein: CSVFATGEFEDGYTF
V gene: TRBV7-9; J gene: TRBJ2-7; clone size: -; CDR3 protein: CASIPRDTYEQYF
V gene: TRBV29-1; J gene: TRBJ2-3; clone size: -; CDR3 protein: CSVGLPNTDTQYF
V gene: TRBV5-6; J gene: TRBJ2-2; clone size: -; CDR3 protein: CASSVGTLAGYTPTGELFF
V gene: TRBV29-1; J gene: TRBJ2-2; clone size: -; CDR3 protein: CSLTGTGATGELFF
V gene: TRBV7-9; J gene: TRBJ1-2; clone size: -; CDR3 protein: CASSLAMEAGIYGYTF
V gene: TRBV7-9; J gene: TRBJ2-1; clone size: -; CDR3 protein: CASSWGLAYNEQFF
V gene: TRBV29-1; J gene: TRBJ2-1; clone size: -; CDR3 protein: CSVHLDLPGGQFF
V gene: TRBV7-2; J gene: TRBJ2-5; clone size: -; CDR3 protein: CASSQDRVKTQYF
V gene: TRBV6-5; J gene: TRBJ1-3; clone size: -; CDR3 protein: CASSLGGVDSGNTIYF
V gene: TRBV5-1; J gene: TRBJ1-1; clone size: -; CDR3 protein: CASSLSINTEAFF
V gene: TRBV11-3; J gene: TRBJ2-3; clone size: medium-sized; CDR3 protein: CASSLGLGGDYYTDTQYF
V gene: TRBV28; J gene: TRBJ2-7; clone size: -; CDR3 protein: CASSLLAGSYEQYF
V gene: TRBV3-2; J gene: TRBJ1-1; clone size: -; CDR3 protein: CASSQDVPGEVNTEAFF
V gene: TRBV3-1; J gene: TRBJ2-3; clone size: -; CDR3 protein: CASSQEAAGLINTQYF
V gene: TRBV14; J gene: TRBJ2-1; clone size: -; CDR3 protein: CASSHTFSESSYNEQFF
V gene: TRBV6-2/TRBV6-3; J gene: TRBJ2-4; clone size: -; CDR3 protein: CASTDGPGQKNIQYF
V gene: TRBV28; J gene: TRBJ2-7; clone size: -; CDR3 protein: CASSSSATVFYEQYF
V gene: TRBV20-1; J gene: TRBJ2-1; clone size: -; CDR3 protein: CSARDLYSGEYNEQFF
V gene: TRBV12-3/TRBV12-4; J gene: TRBJ1-5; clone size: -; CDR3 protein: CASGLANQPQHF
V gene: TRBV7-6; J gene: TRBJ1-2; clone size: -; CDR3 protein: CASSLWTGGNYGYTF
V gene: TRBV5-1; J gene: TRBJ2-5; clone size: -; CDR3 protein: CASSRGTGERETQYF
V gene: TRBV12-3/TRBV12-4; J gene: TRBJ2-7; clone size: -; CDR3 protein: CASSPGVISYEQYF
V gene: TRBV2; J gene: TRBJ2-7; clone size: -; CDR3 protein: CASRPGLAVHEQYF
V gene: TRBV29-1; J gene: TRBJ2-7; clone size: -; CDR3 protein: CSVGPGNLAGEGYEQYF
V gene: TRBV9; J gene: TRBJ1-2; clone size: -; CDR3 protein: CASSLSPGEGYTF
V gene: TRBV25-1; J gene: TRBJ1-3; clone size: -; CDR3 protein: CASSGKTGTGVGNTIYF
V gene: TRBV7-6; J gene: TRBJ2-2; clone size: -; CDR3 protein: CASSFPAGELFF
V gene: TRBV6-1; J gene: TRBJ2-5; clone size: -; CDR3 protein: CASSETSGAGETQYF
V gene: TRBV29-1; J gene: TRBJ2-1; clone size: -; CDR3 protein: CSVELASGISNEQFF
V gene: TRBV14; J gene: TRBJ2-1; clone size: -; CDR3 protein: CASSPATSYNEQFF
V gene: TRBV29-1; J gene: TRBJ2-5; clone size: -; CDR3 protein: CSVDGWTQETQYF
V gene: TRBV4-1; J gene: TRBJ1-2; clone size: -; CDR3 protein: CASHKTGDSPYGYTF
V gene: TRBV27; J gene: TRBJ2-1; clone size: -; CDR3 protein: CASSLHGGALDEQFF
V gene: TRBV29-1; J gene: TRBJ2-7; clone size: -; CDR3 protein: CSVFRVNEQYF
V gene: TRBV15; J gene: TRBJ2-6; clone size: -; CDR3 protein: CATSRDGNSGANVLTF
V gene: TRBV28; J gene: TRBJ2-5; clone size: -; CDR3 protein: CASSSPRGETQYF
V gene: TRBV12-3/TRBV12-4; J gene: TRBJ2-3; clone size: -; CDR3 protein: CASSLYSVGRGPRTDTQYF
V gene: TRBV29-1; J gene: TRBJ2-1; clone size: -; CDR3 protein: CSVRLAGGYNEQFF
V gene: TRBV20-1; J gene: TRBJ2-5; clone size: -; CDR3 protein: CSARTGGEVETQYF
V gene: TRBV5-1; J gene: TRBJ2-3; clone size: -; CDR3 protein: CASSTGLASTDTQYF
V gene: TRBV6-4; J gene: TRBJ2-1; clone size: -; CDR3 protein: CASSDSGQGHNEQFF